The 27 T cell receptor beta chains in this list originate from one sample, sequenced in a study of Graves' ophthalmopathy and Graves' hyperthyroidism. Amplification of TCR beta CDR3 regions used RNA transcripts. After a first-round RT-PCR with HTBI primers, a second-round multiplex PCR was run. TCRdb used MiXCR to reprocess the multiplex PCR reads, holding one entry per CDR3 protein. The table lists 740,000 or so distinct CDR3 sequences, approximately 40% of them singletons. The sequencing sample was made of peripheral blood. These receptors all stem from an adult man with Graves' ophthalmopathy.

This chain connects TRBV11-2 to TRBJ2-5, with 7 bases that match TRBD1. Germline-derived CDR1 and CDR2 are SGHAT and FQNNGV. The CDR3 covers 16 residues. V was clipped by 0 bases and J by 2 bases; unmatched bases: 6. The CDR3 DNA sequence: TGTGCCAGCAGCTTAGAGGTCAGGACAGGACAAGAGACCCAGTACTTC. Encoded protein: CASSLEVRTGQETQYF.

CDR3 protein: CASSSWGGGYEQYF. The CDR3 nucleotides are TGTGCCAGCAGTTCCTGGGGGGGCGGCTACGAGCAGTACTTC. V is TRBV12-3 or TRBV12-4 and J is TRBJ2-7; D is possibly TRBD2 (7 bases). This CDR3 contains 14 residues. V shed 4 bases and J shed 3 bases, with 13 bases lying between them.

The chain links TRBV20-1 to TRBJ2-5; 10 bases line up with TRBD1. The junction had 1 base not matched to a gene; V was cut back by 2 bases and J by 1 base. CDR3 length: 14 amino acids. CDR1 is DFQATT, CDR2 SNEGSKA, per germline (reference sequence). The CDR3 loop reads CSARRTGGQETQYF. The CDR3 nucleotides read TGCAGTGCTAGAAGGACAGGGGGCCAAGAGACCCAGTACTTC.

Points on this clonotype: Compared with germline, one end of the junction differs, possibly owing to a read error. In DNA, the CDR3 is TGTGCCAGCAGTGAATGGGCGGTGGAGACCCAGTACTTC. Translation: CASSEWAVETQYF. The chain couples TRBV10-3 to TRBJ2-5; D unresolved. Germline CDR1 reads ENHRY; CDR2 reads SYGVKD. The CDR3 spans 13 residues.

This clonotype was observed at least ten times. The chain uses TRBV25-1 and TRBJ1-5, with D tentatively TRBD1 (6 bases). The germline V gene encodes CDR1 MGHDK and CDR2 SYGVNS. The CDR3 length is 14 residues. Trimming shortened V by 3 bases and J by 8 bases, and 14 bases separated the two germline ends. The CDR3 region has the DNA TGTGCCAGCAGTGAGGGTGGCAGGGGAGAGCCCCAGCATTTT. Translating it yields CASSEGGRGEPQHF.

This rearrangement joins TRBV9 to TRBJ2-7; 8 nucleotides line up with TRBD2. The CDR3 loop spans 15 amino acids. Trimming removed 1 base from V and 7 bases from J; junction bases left unmatched: 10. The germline V gene encodes CDR1 SGDLS and CDR2 YYNGEE. CDR3 coding DNA: TGTGCCAGCAGCGTAACCTCGGGACTAGGCGTTGAGCAGTACTTC. Translated, it gives CASSVTSGLGVEQYF.

This clonotype was detected once. V gene TRBV10-3 combines with J gene TRBJ1-2; the match to TRBD1 covers 8 bases. The length of the CDR3 is 13 residues. With V trimmed by 6 bases and J by 3 bases, 3 bases remained unmatched. Germline V gives CDR1 ENHRY, CDR2 SYGVKD. The CDR3 sequence: CAIRPDRDYGYTF. In DNA form, the CDR3 reads TGTGCCATCAGACCGGACAGGGACTATGGCTACACCTTC.

The CDR3 spells CASSFYGTGGVYGYTF. The DNA for the CDR3 is TGTGCCAGCAGTTTTTATGGGACAGGGGGTGTCTATGGCTACACCTTC. The chain combines TRBV7-9 with TRBJ1-2, with 11 bases matching TRBD1. The germline CDR1 and CDR2 sequences are SEHNR and FQNEAQ (reference sequence). This CDR3 contains 16 residues. Unmatched junction bases numbered 10, after V lost 6 bases and J lost 4 bases.

This clonotype showed up just a few times. The chain is built from TRBV6-6 and TRBJ1-2; D unresolved. CDR1 and CDR2 from the germline V gene are MNHNY and SVGAGI (reference sequence). The CDR3 spans 14 residues. V was pared by 5 bases and J by 3 bases, with 13 bases between. The CDR3 nucleotides are TGTGCCAGCAGTCCTGGGGAGCCCTACTATGGCTACACCTTC. It encodes CASSPGEPYYGYTF.

Concerning this clonotype itself: This may be a read error: a much more frequent sequence differs by one nucleotide. The chain uses TRBV24-1 and TRBJ2-7; D perhaps matches TRBD1 (5 bases). This CDR3 has 10 residues. Germline lookup yields CDR1 KGHDR and CDR2 SFDVKD. V was trimmed by 12 bases and J by 9 bases, leaving 14 bases between them. The CDR3 spells CAGPRGRQYF. The CDR3 DNA sequence: TGTGCCGGCCCTAGGGGTCGGCAGTACTTC.

A few counts support this clonotype. The chain employs TRBV19 and TRBJ1-2; D gene unclear. Trimming removed 3 bases at V and 0 bases at J, with 8 bases between. Germline CDR1 and CDR2: LNHDA and SQIVND (reference sequence). The CDR3 has 14 amino acids. The CDR3 coding sequence is TGTGCCAGTAGTATTTTCGGAGCTAACTATGGCTACACCTTC. This encodes CASSIFGANYGYTF.

At least ten counts were recorded for this clonotype. The gene calls are TRBV19 and TRBJ1-5; D gene uncertain. The CDR3 runs to 13 residues. V was pared by 1 base and J by 4 bases, with 5 bases between. Germline CDR1 and CDR2: LNHDA and SQIVND (reference sequence). The DNA of the CDR3 is TGTGCCAGTAGTATAGGGGTAAATCAGCCCCAGCATTTT. It encodes CASSIGVNQPQHF.

The CDR3 sequence is CASSFGQLLGETQYF. The CDR3 DNA reads as TGCGCCAGCAGCTTCGGACAGCTGCTAGGAGAGACCCAGTACTTC. This chain links TRBV5-1 with TRBJ2-5; D perhaps matches TRBD1 (6 bases). Germline V gene lookup returns CDR1 SGHRS and CDR2 YFSETQ. This CDR3 is 15 amino acids long. Trimming took off 2 bases at V and 4 bases at J, with 15 bases between the two ends.

This clonotype was observed many times. The chain carries TRBV9 and TRBJ1-5; the D gene is possibly TRBD1 (6 bases). The V end was cut by 7 bases, the J end by 5 bases, with 13 bases between. The CDR3 sequence is 13 residues long. The V gene's germline CDR1 is SGDLS and CDR2 YYNGEE. The CDR3 DNA reads TGTGCCAGCTCACCGGCAGGGGATCAGCCCCAGCATTTT. It is translated as CASSPAGDQPQHF.

This clonotype appeared a few times. The chain is built from TRBV6-2 or TRBV6-3 and TRBJ1-2; D is uncertain. Germline lookup yields CDR1 MNHEY and CDR2 SVGEGT. Trimming pared 3 bases from V and 5 bases from J, leaving 10 bases between. CDR3 size: 13 residues. CDR3 loop: CASSYRRKYGYTF. CDR3 in DNA: TGTGCCAGCAGTTATCGACGGAAGTATGGCTACACCTTC.

This chain uses TRBV29-1 with TRBJ2-5; tentatively, D is TRBD1 (7 bases). The V end lost 8 bases, the J end lost 5 bases, and 15 bases lay between the germline ends. The germline gives CDR1 SQVTM, CDR2 ANQGSEA. The CDR3 covers 12 residues. In DNA form, the CDR3 reads TGCAGCTGGAGGGGGCTGCCGGAGACCCAGTACTTC. Its translation is CSWRGLPETQYF.

This clonotype was seen more than once but under ten times. This chain uses TRBV20-1 with TRBJ1-4, with a weak D call TRBD1 (5 bases). This CDR3 is built from 15 residues. Germline V gives CDR1 DFQATT, CDR2 SNEGSKA (reference sequence). The V and J ends lost 1 base and 4 bases respectively, with 13 bases between them. CDR3 sequence: CSARGPGMDNEKLFF. The CDR3 region has the DNA TGCAGTGCTAGAGGGCCAGGGATGGATAATGAAAAACTGTTTTTT.

Details on this clonotype: A single base separates this from a much larger clone, so it may be a read error. V usage is TRBV19 and J usage is TRBJ1-2; unclear D gene. This CDR3 region has 14 residues. Trimming left V 1 base short and J 4 bases short, with 10 bases between. Germline CDR1 LNHDA, CDR2 SQIVND (reference sequence). The CDR3 nucleotides are TGTGCCAGTAGTATAGGAGGAGGAGCCTATGGCTACACCTTC. Amino acids: CASSIGGGAYGYTF.

There are many counts of this clonotype. This rearrangement joins TRBV15 to TRBJ2-6; a weak D match, TRBD1 (6 bases). V lost 0 bases, J lost 0 bases, and 6 bases lay in between. The CDR3 covers 16 residues. The germline V gene has CDR1 LNHNV and CDR2 YYDKDF (reference sequence). Here the CDR3 reads CATSRDRGSGANVLTF. CDR3 coding DNA: TGTGCCACCAGCAGAGACAGGGGCTCTGGGGCCAACGTCCTGACTTTC.

V gene TRBV25-1 combines with J gene TRBJ1-6; D is unclear. This CDR3 region has 12 residues. Germline V CDR1 and CDR2: MGHDK, SYGVNS. Between the trimmed V and J ends, which lost 5 bases and 11 bases, there was a span of 10 bases. The CDR3 loop is CASSPPGAPLHF. The CDR3 DNA reads as TGTGCCAGCAGTCCCCCAGGAGCACCCCTCCACTTT. Full variable domain (outside the CDR3, taken from reference TRBV25-1 and TRBJ1-6): EADIYQTPRYLVIGTGKKITLECSQTMGHDKMYWYQQDPGMELHLIHYSYGVNSTEKGDLSSESTVSRIRTEHFPLTLESARPSHTSQYLCASSPPGAPLHFGNGTRLTVT.

This clonotype occurred many times. This rearrangement joins TRBV7-2 to TRBJ2-7; 11 bases agree with TRBD1. The length of the CDR3 is 14 residues. The J segment lost 6 bases and the V segment lost 5 bases, leaving 6 bases of the junction unmatched. Germline lookup yields CDR1 SGHTA and CDR2 FQGNSA. In DNA form, the CDR3 reads TGTGCCAGCAGCCGTGGTGGGACAGGGGGCGAGCAGTACTTC. Translation: CASSRGGTGGEQYF.

This clonotype was picked up many times. For the CDR3, the DNA is TGTGCCACCAGCCCACTACAAGAGCCGCTGGTCTATGGCTACACCTTC. Amino acids: CATSPLQEPLVYGYTF. The chain couples TRBV15 to TRBJ1-2; D gene uncertain. The germline gives CDR1 LNHNV, CDR2 YYDKDF (reference sequence). V gave up 5 bases and J gave up 4 bases, with 20 bases separating them. This CDR3 is 16 amino acids long.

The chain combines TRBV19 with TRBJ1-5, with 7 bases that match TRBD1. The length of the CDR3 is 19 residues. The trim removed 1 base at V and 1 base at J, leaving 13 bases unmatched. Germline V lookup: CDR1 LNHDA, CDR2 SQIVND (reference sequence). CDR3: CASSIVTGALIRSNQPQHF. The CDR3 nucleotides read TGTGCCAGTAGTATAGTAACAGGGGCCTTAATAAGGAGCAATCAGCCCCAGCATTTT.

This clonotype has a single count. This chain uses TRBV10-3 with TRBJ1-1; D gene uncertain. The CDR3 consists of 15 residues. Trimming pared 6 bases from V and 4 bases from J, leaving 18 bases between. Germline CDR1 and CDR2: ENHRY and SYGVKD. Here the CDR3 DNA reads TGTGCCATCAGCGGGTACACAAGAAAAGGCACTGAAGCTTTCTTT. It yields the protein CAISGYTRKGTEAFF.

The rearrangement uses TRBV24-1 and TRBJ2-7, with 8 nucleotides matching TRBD1. The V gene end was trimmed by 4 bases and the J gene end by 6 bases; junction bases not matched to a gene: 7. This CDR3 is 14 amino acids long. From germline, CDR1 is KGHDR and CDR2 SFDVKD. CDR3 sequence reads: CATSDPGGEVEQYF. In nucleotides, the CDR3 is TGTGCCACCAGTGACCCAGGGGGCGAAGTCGAGCAGTACTTC.

In DNA, the CDR3 is TGCGCCAGCAGCTTGGGAGACAGCCGCGAAAAACTGTTTTTT. It codes for CASSLGDSREKLFF. V gene TRBV5-1 combines with J gene TRBJ1-4; D might be TRBD1 (5 bases). This CDR3 has 14 amino acids. Trimming pared 0 bases from V and 8 bases from J, leaving 11 bases between. Looked up from germline, CDR1 is SGHRS and CDR2 is YFSETQ. Full variable domain (remainder filled in from reference TRBV5-1 and TRBJ1-4): KAGVTQTPRYLIKTRGQQVTLSCSPISGHRSVSWYQQTPGQGLQFLFEYFSETQRNKGNFPGRFSGRQFSNSRSEMNVSTLELGDSALYLCASSLGDSREKLFFGSGTQLSVL.

This clonotype was seen a few times. This chain joins TRBV5-1 and TRBJ2-7; 13 bases map to TRBD2. The CDR3 loop spans 15 amino acids. V lost 1 base, J lost 6 bases, and 4 bases stayed unmatched. Germline V gene lookup returns CDR1 SGHRS and CDR2 YFSETQ. The CDR3 DNA reads TGCGCCAGCAGCTTGAAGGGACTAGCGGGACCCGAGCAGTACTTC. As protein: CASSLKGLAGPEQYF.